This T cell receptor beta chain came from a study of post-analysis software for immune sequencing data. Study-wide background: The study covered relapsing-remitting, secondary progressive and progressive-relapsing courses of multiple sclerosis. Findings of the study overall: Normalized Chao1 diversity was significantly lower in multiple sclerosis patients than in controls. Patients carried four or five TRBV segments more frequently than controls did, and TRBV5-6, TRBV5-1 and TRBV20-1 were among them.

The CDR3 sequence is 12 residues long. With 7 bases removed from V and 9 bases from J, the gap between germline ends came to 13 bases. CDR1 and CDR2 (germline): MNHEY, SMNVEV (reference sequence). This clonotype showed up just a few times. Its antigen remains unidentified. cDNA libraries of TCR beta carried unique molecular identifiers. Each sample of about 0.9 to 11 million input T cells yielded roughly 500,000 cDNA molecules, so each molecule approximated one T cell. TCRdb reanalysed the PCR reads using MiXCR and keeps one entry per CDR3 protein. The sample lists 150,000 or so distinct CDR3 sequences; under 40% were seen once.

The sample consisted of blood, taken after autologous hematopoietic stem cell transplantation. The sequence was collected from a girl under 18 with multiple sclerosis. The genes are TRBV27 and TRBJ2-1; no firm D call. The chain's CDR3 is CASTSLSREQFF. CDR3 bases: TGTGCCAGCACCTCTCTGAGCCGTGAGCAGTTCTTC.